This is a list of T cell receptor beta chains from one sample in a study of T cell responses to AZD1222 COVID-19 vaccine. Sequenced by immunoSEQ multiplex PCR; TCRdb stores in-frame clones only, minus some. The sample consists of approximately 70,000 clones, roughly four fifths of them appearing once. The source was peripheral blood, collected on day 0 of AZD1222 vaccination. These receptors were collected from an adult in good health. CDR3s leave out the opening cysteine and the closing phenylalanine or tryptophan.

j_call: TRBJ2-5; v_call: TRBV4-1; cdr3_aa: ASSQEGGGQETQY
j_call: TRBJ2-7; v_call: TRBV9; cdr3_aa: ASSVAPGQGVWEQY
j_call: TRBJ2-7; v_call: TRBV6-5; cdr3_aa: ASSYSNRGGEQY
j_call: TRBJ1-1; v_call: TRBV11-3; cdr3_aa: ASSLDPQVDTEAF
j_call: TRBJ1-1; v_call: TRBV3-1/TRBV3-2; cdr3_aa: ASRPQGGRIAEAF
j_call: TRBJ2-2; v_call: TRBV6-5; cdr3_aa: ASRPRGDTGELF
j_call: TRBJ2-3; v_call: TRBV7-2; cdr3_aa: ASSPQYGDTQY
j_call: TRBJ2-2; v_call: TRBV27; cdr3_aa: ASKRLIAGVGELF
j_call: TRBJ2-7; v_call: TRBV7-3; cdr3_aa: ASSPGQGEQY
j_call: TRBJ2-3; v_call: TRBV5-1; cdr3_aa: ASSLESRYADTQY
j_call: TRBJ2-7; v_call: TRBV6-5; cdr3_aa: ATAAGVRYEQY
j_call: TRBJ1-3; v_call: TRBV30; cdr3_aa: AWSGGVGNTIY
j_call: TRBJ2-5; v_call: TRBV27; cdr3_aa: ASTPYLPGEGTQY
j_call: TRBJ1-2; v_call: TRBV28; cdr3_aa: ASSKGQPYYGYT
j_call: TRBJ1-1; v_call: TRBV7-6; cdr3_aa: ASSLGGGHMNTEAF
j_call: TRBJ2-2; v_call: TRBV5-6; cdr3_aa: ASSHTGTERGELF
j_call: TRBJ1-2; v_call: TRBV6-4; cdr3_aa: ASSLDLQGNYGYT
j_call: TRBJ2-5; v_call: TRBV7-9; cdr3_aa: ASSLARGGEETQY
j_call: TRBJ2-7; v_call: TRBV6-5; cdr3_aa: ASSAGTGAYEQY
j_call: TRBJ2-7; v_call: TRBV11-2; cdr3_aa: ASSLDLRNYEQY
j_call: TRBJ1-3; v_call: TRBV9; cdr3_aa: ASSADSESGNTIY
j_call: TRBJ2-5; v_call: TRBV7-9; cdr3_aa: ASSLVPEETQY
j_call: TRBJ2-7; v_call: TRBV7-8; cdr3_aa: ASSRGLADAGEQY
j_call: TRBJ1-3; v_call: TRBV4-3; cdr3_aa: ASSQTGNTIY
j_call: TRBJ1-1; v_call: TRBV7-9; cdr3_aa: ASSPQGDTEAF
j_call: TRBJ1-1; v_call: TRBV7-2; cdr3_aa: ASSYEGASVNTEAF
j_call: TRBJ2-5; v_call: TRBV7-9; cdr3_aa: ASSWGETQY
j_call: TRBJ2-3; v_call: TRBV2; cdr3_aa: ASSDETPADTQY
j_call: TRBJ2-1; v_call: TRBV27; cdr3_aa: ASSKTSGGLNEQF
j_call: TRBJ2-5; v_call: TRBV7-8; cdr3_aa: ASSLGGRKETQY
j_call: TRBJ2-7; v_call: TRBV19; cdr3_aa: ASSPQGQGGAYEQY
j_call: TRBJ1-1; v_call: TRBV12-3/TRBV12-4; cdr3_aa: ASSFLSNTEAF
j_call: TRBJ2-7; v_call: TRBV5-8; cdr3_aa: ASSLATSSLSYEQY
j_call: TRBJ1-2; v_call: TRBV3-1/TRBV3-2; cdr3_aa: ASSQVTGYGYT
j_call: TRBJ2-6; v_call: TRBV4-1; cdr3_aa: ASSPASGRGANVLT
j_call: TRBJ2-1; v_call: TRBV29-1; cdr3_aa: SVERLAGADNEQF
j_call: TRBJ1-3; v_call: TRBV18; cdr3_aa: ASSPAGNTIY
j_call: TRBJ2-7; v_call: TRBV20-1; cdr3_aa: SARRRDEQY
j_call: TRBJ2-7; v_call: TRBV5-1; cdr3_aa: ASSLAGPPYEQY
j_call: TRBJ2-7; v_call: TRBV10-2; cdr3_aa: ASSPGRGGHEQY
j_call: TRBJ2-7; v_call: TRBV2; cdr3_aa: ASSWTSGGVYEQY
j_call: TRBJ2-2; v_call: TRBV24-1; cdr3_aa: ATSAWGGQGLAGELF
j_call: TRBJ1-1; v_call: TRBV19; cdr3_aa: ASRAGTEYLNTEAF
j_call: TRBJ1-2; v_call: TRBV27; cdr3_aa: ASSKTGVGNT
j_call: TRBJ2-1; v_call: TRBV24-1; cdr3_aa: ATSEEREYNEQF
j_call: TRBJ1-2; v_call: TRBV5-1; cdr3_aa: ASSRESTYGYT
j_call: TRBJ1-1; v_call: TRBV6-5; cdr3_aa: ASSYGTGGNAF
j_call: TRBJ1-1; v_call: TRBV9; cdr3_aa: ASSVDLSGGTEAF